One T cell receptor (beta chain) is described in this entry. This sample is drawn from a study of radiotherapy plus CTLA-4 blockade in lung cancer. Clones were read by immunoSEQ multiplex PCR, and TCRdb kept only the in-frame ones, dropping some. In the table there are 90,000 to 100,000 clones, about four fifths of which are singletons. Germline CDR1 reads MRHNA; CDR2 reads SNTAGT. V was cut by 5 bases and J by 0 bases, with 7 bases left in between. This CDR3 contains 13 residues. The sequence was collected from a human donor with non-small cell lung cancer that progressed on radiotherapy plus ipilimumab. The sample here was peripheral blood, taken from a patient treated with radiotherapy plus ipilimumab. The rearrangement links TRBV6-4 to TRBJ1-1; D not resolved. Here the CDR3 DNA reads TGTGCCAGCAGTTTCGGGTTGAACACTGAAGCTTTCTTT. Protein: CASSFGLNTEAFF.